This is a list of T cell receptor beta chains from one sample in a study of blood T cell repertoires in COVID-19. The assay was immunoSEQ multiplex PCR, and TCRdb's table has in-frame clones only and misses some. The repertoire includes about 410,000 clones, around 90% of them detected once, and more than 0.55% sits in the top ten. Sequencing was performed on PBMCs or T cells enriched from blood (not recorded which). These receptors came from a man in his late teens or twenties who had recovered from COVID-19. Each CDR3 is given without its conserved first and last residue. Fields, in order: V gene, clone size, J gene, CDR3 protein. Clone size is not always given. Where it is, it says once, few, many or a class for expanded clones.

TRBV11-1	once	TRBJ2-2	ASSVYTGELF
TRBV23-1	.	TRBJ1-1	ASKATGATEAF
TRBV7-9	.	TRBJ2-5	ASSLDPTGETQY
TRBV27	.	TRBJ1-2	ASSPGGSYGYT
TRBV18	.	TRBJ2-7	ASSPPRASYEQY
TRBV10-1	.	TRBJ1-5	AIWDRDSYQPQH
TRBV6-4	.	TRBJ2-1	ASSQAPNNEQF
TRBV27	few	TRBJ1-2	ASSLSRSAGNGYT
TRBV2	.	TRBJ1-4	ASSERAGTNEKLF
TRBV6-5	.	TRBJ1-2	ASIRAGRSVGYT
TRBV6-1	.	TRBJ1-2	ASSEALGLVYGYT
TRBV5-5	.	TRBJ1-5	ASNRGAGNQPQH
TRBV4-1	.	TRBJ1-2	ASSPRSRQGNYGYT
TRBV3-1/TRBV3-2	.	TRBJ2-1	ASSQDLASLSNEQF
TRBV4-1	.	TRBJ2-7	ASSLTSGGTYEQY
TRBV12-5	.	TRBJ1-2	ASGLVVGGYYGYT
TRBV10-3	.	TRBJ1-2	AISRTEDYGYT